These 6 T cell receptor beta chains came from one sample sequenced in a study of T cells expressing NK-cell markers. From the 5' RACE reads, TCRdb lists one entry per CDR3 protein and no DNA. The sample table sets out 350,000 to 400,000 distinct CDR3 sequences. Sequenced material: blood T cells: a sorted CD56 or NKG2C T cell subset, CD4+ or CD8+ T cells, or bulk PBMC T cells (not recorded which). Receptors were obtained from a woman between 50 and 59 years old in good health.

This chain uses TRBV10-3 with TRBJ2-3; absent DNA, TCRdb's TRBD2 call cannot be checked. The CDR3 runs to 14 residues. The V gene's germline CDR1 is ENHRY and CDR2 SYGVKD. The CDR3 sequence is CAIRESGNTDTQYF.

The chain links TRBV10-3 to TRBJ2-7; TCRdb designates TRBD2, a call that cannot be tested without DNA. The CDR3 length is 15 residues. Germline assignment: CDR1 ENHRY and CDR2 SYGVKD. CDR3 loop: CAISERALSSYEQYF.

The CDR3: CASSDGETQYF. This rearrangement joins TRBV2 to TRBJ2-5. CDR1 and CDR2 (germline): SNHLY, FYNNEI. This CDR3 is built from 11 residues.

The chain recombines TRBV12-3 or TRBV12-4 with TRBJ2-7; the TRBD1 assignment by TCRdb is unverifiable without DNA. This CDR3 comprises 15 residues. The CDR3 loop is CASRSDRGSPYEQYF.

The chain is built from TRBV24-1 and TRBJ2-1; the D gene TCRdb calls, TRBD2, cannot be checked with no DNA. The germline V gene encodes CDR1 KGHDR and CDR2 SFDVKD. The CDR3 totals 16 residues. The chain's CDR3 is CATSDRAILATDEQFF.

V usage is TRBV20-1 and J usage is TRBJ2-1; TCRdb's assignment of TRBD2 cannot be checked, as there is no DNA. The CDR3 runs to 13 residues. Germline CDR1 reads DFQATT; CDR2 reads SNEGSKA (reference sequence). The CDR3 spells CSARAQVVNEQFF.